These T cell receptor beta chains were read from a single sample in a study of CD8+CD57+ T cells in acquired aplastic anemia. TCRdb independently ran MiXCR on the reads; one entry per CDR3 protein. This table has about 68,000 distinct CDR3 sequences, roughly 50% appearing once. What was sequenced was sorted CD4+, CD8+, or CD8+CD57+ T cells (not recorded which) from PBMCs. The source of these receptors is a human donor in good health, serving as a control. CDR3s include the opening cysteine and the closing phenylalanine or tryptophan. Where a row states a size, it is once, few, many or the class of an expanded clone; other rows omit it.

V	J	size	CDR3
TRBV7-2	TRBJ2-3	-	CASSSRGGWDTQYF
TRBV29-1	TRBJ1-2	-	CSVATAEDYGYTF
TRBV27	TRBJ1-2	many	CASSLRGALGGAGYTF
TRBV7-6	TRBJ2-7	-	CASSLVAGGPHEQYF
TRBV12-3/TRBV12-4	TRBJ2-2	many	CASSSSVQAGELFF
TRBV15	TRBJ1-1	-	CATSGPRLEAFF
TRBV19	TRBJ1-6	-	CASSISVRDRPTLHF
TRBV10-2	TRBJ2-3	many	CASSDQQGADTQYF
TRBV29-1	TRBJ1-3	once	CSGTVSGNTIYF
TRBV2	TRBJ2-2	many	CASSRQGGITGELFF
TRBV6-5	TRBJ2-1	many	CASSFLLAPNEQFF
TRBV2	TRBJ2-7	-	CASSQTSGSMYEQYF
TRBV10-3	TRBJ2-7	few	CAISESQDIVYEQYF
TRBV9	TRBJ1-6	-	CASGVDDGSYNSPLHF
TRBV7-9	TRBJ1-4	-	CASSLVEEKLFF
TRBV7-2	TRBJ1-2	-	CASSFLQGHGYTF
TRBV6-1	TRBJ1-6	many	CASSAGPYNSPLHF
TRBV20-1	TRBJ1-4	once	CSARDPLEPSTFF
TRBV11-2	TRBJ1-6	many	CASSLGQGASSYNSPLHF
TRBV10-2	TRBJ2-5	once	CASSGAGETQYF
TRBV27	TRBJ1-5	many	CASGKTGETQPQHF
TRBV12-3/TRBV12-4	TRBJ2-3	many	CASSPSFGGDTDTQYF
TRBV11-1	TRBJ1-3	-	CASSLAAAFSGNTIYF
TRBV2	TRBJ1-1	-	CASRRSTEAFF
TRBV29-1	TRBJ1-2	few	CSVLGDYGYTF
TRBV10-1	TRBJ2-3	-	CASSESSGGDTQYF
TRBV29-1	TRBJ1-2	many	CSAVRQGEYGYTF
TRBV5-1	TRBJ2-3	-	CASTLRTSGGADTQYF
TRBV29-1	TRBJ1-1	-	CSVVTNLGSTEAFF
TRBV15	TRBJ2-7	-	CATSRDRLYEQCF
TRBV11-2	TRBJ1-1	many	CASGRTDMNTEAFF
TRBV19	TRBJ1-2	-	CASSRTDLYGYTF
TRBV5-1	TRBJ2-7	-	CASSTLQGQGYEQYF
TRBV9	TRBJ1-6	few	CASSVVGQGAPLHF
TRBV30	TRBJ2-3	-	CAWSIGTSGYTDTQYF
TRBV29-1	TRBJ2-3	-	CSVATGGTSTDTQYF
TRBV7-9	TRBJ1-2	-	CASSLGLEGYTF
TRBV24-1	TRBJ2-1	-	CATSPRSGVEQFF
TRBV25-1	TRBJ1-2	-	CASSRDSSYGYTF
TRBV29-1	TRBJ1-2	few	CSVAPDRNYGYTF
TRBV10-3	TRBJ1-2	-	CAISESGQGYGYTF
TRBV9	TRBJ2-1	-	CASSVSNREHEQFF